This TCR beta chain was sequenced in a study of T cell repertoires in cytomegalovirus infection. General study results and limits: There were carriers of CMV plus the relevant HLA, and cumulative public TCR beta family frequency identified them.

TCRdb independently ran MiXCR on the reads; one entry per CDR3 protein. The data hold about 220,000 distinct CDR3 sequences, with 35% to 40% observed a single time. CDR3 size: 17 residues. V lost 0 bases and J lost 3; bases outside the gene matches: 7. Germline V gene sequence: CDR1 SGHDT, CDR2 YYEEEE. Details on this clonotype: Its antigen is currently unknown.

This chain links TRBV5-6 with TRBJ2-2; 8 bases match TRBD2. Sequencing used CD8+ T cells from cultured PBMCs, obtained from culture after CMV antigen stimulation. The sequence was collected from a human donor in good health (CMV status not recorded). Some clones in this sample may be carry-over from other donors' samples. The CDR3 spells CASSLAIAGFDTGELFF. CDR3 DNA sequence: TGTGCCAGCAGCTTGGCAATAGCGGGGTTCGACACCGGGGAGCTGTTTTTT.